This passage covers 15 T cell receptor beta chains from one sample sequenced in a study of CD8+CD57+ T cells in acquired aplastic anemia. The study profiled TCR beta VDJ and CDR3 using genomic DNA as template. TCRdb reanalysed the reads using MiXCR and keeps one entry per CDR3 protein. Of approximately 380,000 distinct CDR3 sequences listed, 65% to 75% are singletons. The material sequenced was sorted CD4+, CD8+, or CD8+CD57+ T cells (not recorded which) from PBMCs. Receptors originate from a human donor in good health, serving as a control.

Ten or more counts support this clonotype. The V and J genes are TRBV6-1 and TRBJ1-6; 8 bases align to TRBD1. The CDR3 covers 15 residues. J lost 6 bases, V lost 6 bases, and 7 bases had no gene match. The V gene's germline CDR1 is MNHNS and CDR2 SASEGT. Here the CDR3 DNA reads TGTGCCAGCAGGATCGGGACAGGCGGTAATTCACCCCTCCACTTT. It codes for CASRIGTGGNSPLHF.

CDR3 DNA sequence: TGTGCCAGCAGCTCCCGGGACAGTTGCTCTGGAAACACCATATATTTT. It is translated as CASSSRDSCSGNTIYF. This chain connects TRBV11-2 to TRBJ1-3; 7 bases fit TRBD1. Germline lookup yields CDR1 SGHAT and CDR2 FQNNGV. This CDR3 is built from 16 residues. Trimming cost V 4 bases and J 0 bases; bases outside gene matches: 6.

This chain links TRBV20-1 with TRBJ2-1; TRBD2 aligns across 10 bases. CDR3 size: 13 residues. Looked up from germline, CDR1 is DFQATT and CDR2 is SNEGSKA (reference sequence). The ends lost 7 bases at V and 5 bases at J; junction bases unmatched: 5. The CDR3 region is CSVSGGFNNEQFF. In DNA form, the CDR3 reads TGCAGTGTTAGCGGGGGGTTCAACAATGAGCAGTTCTTC.

Points on this clonotype: The conserved closing phenylalanine or tryptophan is absent in this CDR3, likely reflecting a read error. Because the CDR3's place on the DNA is in doubt, the DNA is left out and the CDR3 is given as listed by TCRdb. V gene TRBV7-8 combines with J gene TRBJ2-1; the table's D call, TRBD2, has no DNA check behind it. CDR1 is SGHVS, CDR2 FQNEAQ, per germline. The CDR3 is 12 amino acids in total, end residues counted. The CDR3: CASSAGTNEHLY.

This clonotype was seen at least ten times. V gene TRBV9 combines with J gene TRBJ2-2; D call uncertain. Looked up from germline, CDR1 is SGDLS and CDR2 is YYNGEE. Trimming cost V 0 bases and J 0 bases, with 3 bases left between them. The CDR3 contains 14 residues. CDR3 nucleotide sequence: TGTGCCAGCAGCGTAGAAACGAACACCGGGGAGCTGTTTTTT. Translated: CASSVETNTGELFF.

V gene TRBV5-1 combines with J gene TRBJ1-5; no clear D. Germline CDR1 SGHRS, CDR2 YFSETQ. Deletions cut 0 bases from V and 15 bases from J, with 13 bases between. CDR3 size: 12 residues. The chain's CDR3 is CASSLALVSGHF. The CDR3 nucleotides read TGCGCCAGCAGCTTGGCACTAGTCTCCGGGCATTTT.

The chain has TRBV7-2 and TRBJ1-5, with D possibly matching TRBD1 (5 bases). Germline V gene sequence: CDR1 SGHTA, CDR2 FQGNSA. Trimming pared 4 bases from V and 16 bases from J, leaving 26 bases between. The CDR3 spans 15 residues. In nucleotides, the CDR3 is TGTGCCAGCAGCTCCGAGGGAGGGGATCAGCACCAGCATCATTTT. Protein sequence: CASSSEGGDQHQHHF.

The chain combines TRBV7-3 with TRBJ2-3; 8 nucleotides agree with TRBD1. With V trimmed by 5 bases and J by 10 bases, 8 bases remained unmatched. There are 13 residues in the CDR3. The germline V gene has CDR1 SGHTA and CDR2 FQGTGA. The CDR3 DNA is TGTGCCAGCAGCCTTCAGGGACAGGCAGCGCAGTATTTT. It yields the protein CASSLQGQAAQYF.

This clonotype occurred once. The junction departs from germline at one end; a sequencing error may be responsible. The chain joins TRBV2 to TRBJ2-7, with 7 positions matching TRBD1. Germline V gene lookup returns CDR1 SNHLY and CDR2 FYNNEI. The CDR3 is 14 amino acids. The CDR3 DNA is TGTGCCAGCAGCCGGGACAGCACCTCCAACGAGCAGTACTTC. As protein: CASSRDSTSNEQYF.

The chain recombines TRBV6-5 with TRBJ2-3; tentatively, D is TRBD2 (6 bases). CDR3 size: 14 residues. Germline V gives CDR1 MNHEY, CDR2 SVGAGI. With 8 bases removed from V and 2 bases from J, the gap between germline ends came to 14 bases. The chain's CDR3 is CASAGLRSTDTQYF. In DNA form, the CDR3 reads TGTGCCAGCGCTGGACTAAGGTCCACAGATACGCAGTATTTT.

This clonotype was observed a handful of times. An end of the junction differs from the germline gene, which may be a read error. The genes are TRBV19 and TRBJ1-3, with no clear D. The length of the CDR3 is 15 residues. The germline CDR1 and CDR2 sequences are LNHDA and SQIVND (reference sequence). The CDR3: CASSERAGVGDTIYF. CDR3 sequence (DNA): TGTGCCAGTAGTGAGCGGGCCGGGGTTGGAGACACCATATATTTT.

The chain carries TRBV7-2 and TRBJ2-2, with D possibly being TRBD1 (5 bases). CDR3 length: 14 residues. The germline gives CDR1 SGHTA, CDR2 FQGNSA. V was clipped by 7 bases and J by 5 bases, with 14 bases between them. In nucleotides, the CDR3 is TGTGCCAGCAAATTAGGGGCAGGTACCGGGGAGCTGTTTTTT. This sequence encodes CASKLGAGTGELFF. Combining the CDR3 with reference TRBV7-2 and TRBJ2-2 gives the whole variable domain GAGVSQSPSNKVTEKGKDVELRCDPISGHTALYWYRQSLGQGLEFLIYFQGNSAPDKSGLPSDRFSAERTGGSVSTLTIQRTQQEDSAVYLCASKLGAGTGELFFGEGSRLTVL.

This clonotype was counted a few times. The chain combines TRBV19 with TRBJ1-5; D uncertain. The V end lost 6 bases, the J end lost 3 bases, and 15 bases lay between the germline ends. Germline V gene lookup returns CDR1 LNHDA and CDR2 SQIVND (reference sequence). There are 15 residues in the CDR3. The CDR3 DNA reads TGTGCCAGTAGCCCCATAGGAGGGTTCAATCAGCCCCAGCATTTT. Translated: CASSPIGGFNQPQHF.

For this clonotype: One end of the junction is discordant with germline, which a read error may explain. J is TRBJ2-2 and V is TRBV15; the match to TRBD2 covers 9 bases. CDR3 length: 18 residues. CDR1 and CDR2 (germline): LNHNV, YYDKDF (reference sequence). The CDR3 DNA is TGTGCCACCTGCAGAGATCGGGCTAGCGGGGCGAACACCGGGGAGCTGTTTTTT. Protein: CATCRDRASGANTGELFF.

The gene calls are TRBV29-1 and TRBJ2-1; maybe TRBD2 (5 bases). The CDR3 is 14 residues long. Germline lookup yields CDR1 SQVTM and CDR2 ANQGSEA. The V gene lost 4 bases and the J gene lost 6 bases, with 16 bases spanning the gap. This CDR3 reads CSVVARAVGNEQFF. In DNA, the CDR3 is TGCAGCGTTGTGGCGCGGGCAGTCGGCAATGAGCAGTTCTTC.